This T cell receptor (beta chain) was found in a study of graft-versus-host responses after intestinal transplantation. Study-wide background: Tacrolimus and steroids were given for roughly 3 years to all recipients after anti-thymocyte globulin induction.

Profiling relied on immunoSEQ multiplex PCR, and the TCRdb table lists in-frame clones only, not all of them. Counted here are tens of thousands of clones, roughly 93% occurring once; the ten biggest clones make up about 0.2%. The CDR3 has 13 residues. Germline CDR1 and CDR2: LGHNA and YSLEER. The V end lost 0 bases, the J end lost 0 bases, and 2 bases lay between the germline ends. About this clone: The antigen remains unidentified.

Sample: unstimulated CD4+ T cells sorted from spleen or lymph node cells, taken before transplant. This chain uses TRBV4-3 with TRBJ2-5; the D is unclear. This receptor was taken from a human donor who was the organ donor for an intestinal transplant. The CDR3 loop reads CASSQEDQETQYF. The CDR3 DNA reads TGCGCCAGCAGCCAAGAAGACCAAGAGACCCAGTACTTC.